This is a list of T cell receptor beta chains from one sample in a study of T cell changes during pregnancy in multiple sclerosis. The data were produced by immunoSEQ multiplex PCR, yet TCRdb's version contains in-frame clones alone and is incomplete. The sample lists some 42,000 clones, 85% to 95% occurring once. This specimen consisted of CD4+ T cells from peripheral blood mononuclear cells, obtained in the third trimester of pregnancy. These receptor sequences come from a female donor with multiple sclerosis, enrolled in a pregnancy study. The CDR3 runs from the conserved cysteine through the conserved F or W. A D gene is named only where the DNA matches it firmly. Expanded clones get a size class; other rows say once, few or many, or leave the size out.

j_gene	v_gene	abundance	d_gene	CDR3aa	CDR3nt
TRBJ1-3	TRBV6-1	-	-	CASSGQRGNTIYF	TGTGCCAGCAGTGGACAGAGGGGAAACACCATATATTTT
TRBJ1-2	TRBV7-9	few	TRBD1	CASSLVGQILNYGYTF	TGTGCCAGCAGCTTAGTGGGACAGATACTTAACTATGGCTACACCTTC
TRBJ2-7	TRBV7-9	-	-	CASSFGAKGYEQYF	TGTGCCAGCAGCTTTGGGGCTAAGGGCTACGAGCAGTACTTC
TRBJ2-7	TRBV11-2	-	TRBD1	CASSSGQGHEQYF	TGTGCCAGCAGCTCCGGACAGGGCCACGAGCAGTACTTC
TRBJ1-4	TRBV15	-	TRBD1	CATSIVAGQGRDEKLFF	TGTGCCACCAGCATTGTCGCGGGACAGGGACGGGACGAAAAACTGTTTTTT
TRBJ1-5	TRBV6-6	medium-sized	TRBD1	CASSFGQGDYNQPQHF	TGTGCCAGCAGTTTTGGACAGGGGGACTACAATCAGCCCCAGCATTTT
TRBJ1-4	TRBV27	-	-	CASSGAAAGEKLFF	TGTGCCAGCAGTGGTGCCGCCGCCGGGGAAAAACTGTTTTTT
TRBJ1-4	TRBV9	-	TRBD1	CASSVEGTGGEKLFF	TGTGCCAGCAGCGTCGAGGGGACAGGGGGTGAAAAACTGTTTTTT
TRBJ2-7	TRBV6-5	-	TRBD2	CASSYSGAGAYEQYF	TGTGCCAGCAGTTACTCGGGCGCGGGAGCCTACGAGCAGTACTTC
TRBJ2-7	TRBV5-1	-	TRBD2	CASSAGLAVYEQYF	TGCGCCAGCAGCGCGGGACTAGCGGTTTACGAGCAGTACTTC
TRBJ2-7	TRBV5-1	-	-	CASSRTAGSYEQYF	TGCGCCAGCTCGAGGACGGCGGGATCCTACGAGCAGTACTTC
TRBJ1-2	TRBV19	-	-	CASSHRDTPSHGYTF	TGTGCCAGTAGTCACCGGGACACCCCGTCACATGGCTACACCTTC
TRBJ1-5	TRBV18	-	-	CASSPGGNNQPQHF	TGTGCCAGCTCACCCGGAGGGAACAATCAGCCCCAGCATTTT
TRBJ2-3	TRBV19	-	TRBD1	CASSIVKAGGANTQYF	TGTGCCAGTAGTATCGTAAAGGCAGGGGGCGCGAATACGCAGTATTTT
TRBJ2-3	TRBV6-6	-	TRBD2	CASTPGLADGTDTQYF	TGTGCCAGCACCCCGGGACTAGCGGATGGCACAGATACGCAGTATTTT
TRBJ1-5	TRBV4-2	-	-	CASSQGNRGHSIDSNQPQHF	TGTGCCAGCAGCCAAGGCAATCGTGGCCACAGTATAGATAGCAATCAGCCCCAGCATTTT
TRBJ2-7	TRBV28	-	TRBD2	CASSPYLLAGKPYEQYF	TGTGCCAGCAGTCCCTACCTCCTAGCGGGGAAACCCTACGAGCAGTACTTC
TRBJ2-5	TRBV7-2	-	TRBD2	CASSLTSTLLAAGQETQYF	TGTGCCAGCAGCTTAACCTCAACGTTACTAGCGGCCGGCCAAGAGACCCAGTACTTC
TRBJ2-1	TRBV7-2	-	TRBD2	CASSSYSGRVSNEQFF	TGTGCCAGCAGCTCATATAGCGGGAGGGTTTCCAATGAGCAGTTCTTC
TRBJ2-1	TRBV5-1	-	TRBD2	CASSLGELAGVTWPGQFF	TGCGCCAGCAGCTTGGGGGAGCTAGCGGGGGTTACTTGGCCGGGGCAGTTCTTC
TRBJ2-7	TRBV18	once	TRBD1	CASSPDRDEQYF	TGTGCCAGCTCACCCGACAGGGATGAGCAGTACTTC
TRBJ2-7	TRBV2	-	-	CASSVEAGHYEQYF	TGTGCCAGCAGTGTAGAGGCAGGGCACTACGAGCAGTACTTC
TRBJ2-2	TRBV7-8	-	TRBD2	CASSPTVGLVTGELFF	TGTGCCAGCAGCCCGACAGTTGGACTAGTCACCGGGGAGCTGTTTTTT
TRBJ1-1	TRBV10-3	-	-	CAISEKQAPNTEAFF	TGTGCCATCAGCGAGAAGCAGGCCCCGAACACTGAAGCTTTCTTT
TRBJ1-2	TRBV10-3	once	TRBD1	CASKLTGEIYGYTF	TGTGCCAGCAAACTTACAGGGGAGATCTATGGCTACACCTTC
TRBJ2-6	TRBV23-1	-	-	CASSQGTSRSGANVLTF	TGCGCCAGCAGTCAGGGGACTTCCCGCTCTGGGGCCAACGTCCTGACTTTC
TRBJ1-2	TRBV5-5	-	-	CASSPDSDYGYTF	TGTGCCAGCAGCCCCGACAGCGACTATGGCTACACCTTC
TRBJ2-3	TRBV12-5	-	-	CASGSDYDLGDTQYF	TGTGCTAGTGGATCAGATTACGACTTGGGAGATACGCAGTATTTT
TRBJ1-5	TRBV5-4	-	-	CASSSGGGTSNQPQHF	TGTGCCAGCAGCTCTGGGGGAGGGACTAGCAATCAGCCCCAGCATTTT
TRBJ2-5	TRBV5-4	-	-	CASSLVGRVGPETQYF	TGTGCCAGCAGCTTGGTCGGCAGGGTAGGGCCAGAGACCCAGTACTTC
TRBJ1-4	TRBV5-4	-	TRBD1	CASSLPPGQGNEKLFF	TGTGCCAGCAGCTTGCCCCCGGGACAGGGAAACGAAAAACTGTTTTTT
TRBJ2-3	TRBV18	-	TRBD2	CASSLQLAGGPSTDTQYF	TGTGCCAGCTCCCTCCAACTAGCGGGGGGGCCAAGCACAGATACGCAGTATTTT
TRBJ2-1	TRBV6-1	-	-	CASRSGESYNEQFF	TGTGCCAGCAGGTCAGGGGAATCCTACAATGAGCAGTTCTTC
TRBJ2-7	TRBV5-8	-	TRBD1	CASSLGPGQIASYEQYF	TGTGCCAGCAGCTTGGGGCCGGGACAGATAGCATCCTACGAGCAGTACTTC
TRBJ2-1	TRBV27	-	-	CASGKTIKVYNEQFF	TGTGCCAGCGGAAAGACAATCAAGGTCTACAATGAGCAGTTCTTC
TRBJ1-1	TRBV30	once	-	CAWSVRRGTEAFF	TGTGCCTGGAGTGTACGGAGGGGCACTGAAGCTTTCTTT
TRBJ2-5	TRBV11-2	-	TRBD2	CASSLGLAGVGETQYF	TGTGCCAGCAGCTTAGGTCTAGCGGGAGTAGGGGAGACCCAGTACTTC
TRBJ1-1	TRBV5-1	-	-	CASSLPTGVNTEAFF	TGCGCCAGCAGCCTACCGACAGGAGTCAACACTGAAGCTTTCTTT
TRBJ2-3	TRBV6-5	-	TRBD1	CASSYLRTGGSDTQYF	TGTGCCAGCAGTTATTTGCGGACAGGGGGTTCAGATACGCAGTATTTT
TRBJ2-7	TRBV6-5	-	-	CASKRSGESSYEQYF	TGTGCCAGCAAACGGTCGGGGGAAAGCTCCTACGAGCAGTACTTC
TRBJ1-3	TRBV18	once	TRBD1	CASSPLTGEDTIYF	TGTGCCAGCTCACCACTAACAGGGGAGGACACCATATATTTT
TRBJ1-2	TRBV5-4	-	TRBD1	CASSVDRGYYGYTF	TGTGCCAGCAGCGTCGACAGGGGCTACTATGGCTACACCTTC
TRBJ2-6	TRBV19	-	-	CASKVGGLGSGANVLTF	TGTGCCAGTAAGGTTGGGGGACTGGGCTCTGGGGCCAACGTCCTGACTTTC
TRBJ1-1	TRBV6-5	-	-	CASSLNRAIKTEAFF	TGTGCCAGCAGTTTGAACAGGGCAATCAAAACTGAAGCTTTCTTT
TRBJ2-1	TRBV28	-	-	CASPGPRGHEQFF	TGTGCCAGCCCCGGGCCTAGGGGCCATGAGCAGTTCTTC
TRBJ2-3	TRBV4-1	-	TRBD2	CASSHRPGLAGAPDTQYF	TGCGCCAGCAGCCACCGCCCTGGACTAGCGGGAGCCCCAGATACGCAGTATTTT
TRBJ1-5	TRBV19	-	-	CASSIGAGSNQPQHF	TGTGCCAGTAGTATAGGGGCAGGTTCCAATCAGCCCCAGCATTTT
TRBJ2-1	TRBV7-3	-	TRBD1	CASSTGTAAYNEQFF	TGTGCCAGCAGCACCGGGACAGCGGCCTACAATGAGCAGTTCTTC
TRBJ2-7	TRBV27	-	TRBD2	CASSLKRTSGKSYEQYF	TGTGCCAGCAGTTTAAAGCGGACTAGCGGGAAATCCTACGAGCAGTACTTC
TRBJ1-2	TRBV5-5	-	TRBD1	CASSRPGGNGYTF	TGTGCCAGCAGCCGACCAGGGGGAAATGGCTACACCTTC
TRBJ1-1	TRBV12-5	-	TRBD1	CASGETGGNTEAFF	TGTGCTAGTGGTGAGACAGGGGGGAACACTGAAGCTTTCTTT
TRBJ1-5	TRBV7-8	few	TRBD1	CASSLFLGQVLQPQHF	TGTGCCAGCAGCTTGTTTTTGGGACAGGTCTTGCAGCCCCAGCATTTT
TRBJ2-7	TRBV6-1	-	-	CAIRDTTYEQYF	TGTGCCATCCGGGACACGACCTACGAGCAGTACTTC
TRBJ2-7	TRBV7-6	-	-	CASSLGRDSSYEQYF	TGTGCCAGCAGCTTAGGGAGGGACTCTTCCTACGAGCAGTACTTC
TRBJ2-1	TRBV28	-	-	CASSLAGRSYNEQFF	TGTGCCAGCAGTTTAGCAGGGAGGTCCTACAATGAGCAGTTCTTC